A single sample is the source of the 19 T cell receptor beta chains below, sequenced in a study of T cell responses to AZD1222 COVID-19 vaccine. Sequencing was performed with immunoSEQ multiplex PCR; in TCRdb, only in-frame clones are kept and a portion is missing. The sample contains more than 100,000 clones, around nine tenths of which appear only once. This specimen was peripheral blood, taken on day 0 of AZD1222 vaccination. The receptors shown here come from an adult in good health.

The chain employs TRBV12-5 and TRBJ2-1, with D possibly being TRBD2 (6 bases). The V end was cut by 5 bases, the J end by 12 bases, with 11 bases between. The CDR3 spans 11 residues. Germline V CDR1 and CDR2: LGHNT, FRNRAP. Here the CDR3 DNA reads TGTGCTAGTGGTCACGGGAGTGGGCAGTTCTTC. Translation gives CASGHGSGQFF.

This chain links TRBV11-3 with TRBJ2-1; D assignment may be TRBD1 or TRBD2 (5 bases each). The V gene's germline CDR1 is SGHNT and CDR2 YENEEA. Trimming shortened V by 2 bases and J by 8 bases, and 16 bases separated the two germline ends. This CDR3 contains 15 residues. The CDR3 spells CASSLFGPGSYEQFF. CDR3 sequence (DNA): TGTGCCAGCAGCTTATTTGGCCCAGGGAGTTATGAGCAGTTCTTC.

V is TRBV11-3 and J is TRBJ1-1; 7 bases align to TRBD1. V dropped 7 bases and J dropped 5; count of bases not matched to a gene: 7. The germline V gene has CDR1 SGHNT and CDR2 YENEEA. The CDR3 is made up of 13 amino acids. The CDR3 loop is CASNRGGGTEAFF. The CDR3 DNA is TGTGCCAGCAACAGGGGCGGAGGGACTGAAGCTTTCTTT.

CDR3 residues: CASRDTGGVGGYTF. The CDR3 bases are TGTGCCAGTAGGGATACGGGGGGCGTTGGCGGCTACACCTTC. The V call is TRBV19, the J call TRBJ1-2; a possible D gene is TRBD1 (6 bases). The CDR3 loop spans 14 amino acids. Trimming cost V 6 bases and J 8 bases, with 19 bases left between them. Germline lookup yields CDR1 LNHDA and CDR2 SQIVND (reference sequence).

This chain links TRBV10-3 with TRBJ1-2; D is ambiguous. This CDR3 has 13 amino acids. Germline V gives CDR1 ENHRY, CDR2 SYGVKD. V lost 7 bases, J lost 1 base, and 10 bases lay in between. CDR3 in amino acids: CAITLSFNYGYTF. CDR3 sequence (DNA): TGTGCCATCACTTTAAGCTTTAACTATGGCTACACCTTC.

The rearrangement joins TRBV11-1 to TRBJ2-7; no firm D call. The germline CDR1 and CDR2 sequences are SGHAT and FQDESV (reference sequence). This CDR3 has 14 amino acids. The V and J ends lost 5 bases and 4 bases respectively, with 15 bases between them. The CDR3 is CASSPTRYRYEQYF. Here the CDR3 DNA reads TGTGCCAGCAGCCCGACCCGTTATCGGTACGAGCAGTACTTC.

This clone was seen only once. This rearrangement joins TRBV18 to TRBJ1-1; D gene ambiguous. The germline V gene has CDR1 KGHSH and CDR2 LQKENI. The ends were cut back, 2 bases at V and 1 base at J, with 20 bases in the middle. The CDR3 runs 18 residues. CDR3 bases: TGTGCCAGCTCACCAGAAGATACGTTTGGACGACCGAACACTGAAGCTTTCTTT. Translation: CASSPEDTFGRPNTEAFF.

A single count supports this clone. The gene calls are TRBV3-1 (or the pseudogene TRBV3-2) and TRBJ2-7, with D possibly being TRBD2 (6 bases). Germline lookup yields CDR1 LGHDT and CDR2 YNNKEL (reference sequence). This CDR3 has 16 residues. The V end lost 0 bases, the J end lost 6 bases, and 18 bases lay between the germline ends. CDR3: CASSQDRREFRLEQYV. CDR3 sequence (DNA): TGTGCCAGCAGCCAAGATAGGAGGGAGTTTAGGCTCGAGCAGTACGTC.

The chain couples TRBV30 to TRBJ2-5; tentatively, D is TRBD1 or TRBD2 (6 bases each). From germline, CDR1 is GTSNPN and CDR2 SVGIG (reference sequence). There are 14 residues in the CDR3. V was cut by 0 bases and J by 5 bases, with 13 bases left in between. The CDR3 DNA follows: TGTGCCTGGAGTGTCAAGGGGGGTAGCGAGACCCAGTACTTC. Residues: CAWSVKGGSETQYF.

The chain combines TRBV2 with TRBJ2-3, with D tentatively TRBD2 (5 bases). CDR3 length: 14 amino acids. The germline gives CDR1 SNHLY, CDR2 FYNNEI. Trimming cost V 6 bases and J 3 bases, with 13 bases left between them. CDR3 bases: TGTGCCAGCAGCCCGGGAAAGTTAACAGATACGCAGTATTTT. This sequence encodes CASSPGKLTDTQYF.

V usage is TRBV2 and J usage is TRBJ2-1; 11 positions agree with TRBD1. This CDR3 is built from 13 residues. V shed 9 bases and J 8 bases; nucleotides not matched to a gene: 6. Germline-derived CDR1 and CDR2 are SNHLY and FYNNEI. The CDR3 region has the DNA TGTGCCAGGACCGGGACAGGGGGGGATGAGCAGTTCTTC. Its translation is CARTGTGGDEQFF.

The V call is TRBV19, the J call TRBJ1-2; tentatively, D is TRBD1 (5 bases). V shed 6 bases and J shed 3 bases, with 17 bases lying between them. The CDR3 has 15 amino acids. Germline-derived CDR1 and CDR2 are LNHDA and SQIVND (reference sequence). The CDR3 protein is CASSLRQSGDYGYTF. The DNA for the CDR3 is TGTGCCAGTAGCCTGAGACAGTCGGGGGACTATGGCTACACCTTC. The whole variable domain, filled in from reference TRBV19 and TRBJ1-2, reads DGGITQSPKYLFRKEGQNVTLSCEQNLNHDAMYWYRQDPGQGLRLIYYSQIVNDFQKGDIAEGYSVSREKKESFPLTVTSAQKNPTAFYLCASSLRQSGDYGYTFGSGTRLTVV.

The CDR3 loop reads CASSLGSGGANEQFF. As DNA, the CDR3 is TGCGCCAGCAGCTTGGGGAGCGGGGGGGCGAATGAGCAGTTCTTC. The chain is built from TRBV5-1 and TRBJ2-1, with 10 nucleotides matching TRBD2. CDR3 length: 15 residues. Germline lookup yields CDR1 SGHRS and CDR2 YFSETQ. The V gene end was trimmed by 0 bases and the J gene end by 7 bases; junction bases not matched to a gene: 4. Drawing the rest from reference TRBV5-1 and TRBJ2-1, the complete variable domain is KAGVTQTPRYLIKTRGQQVTLSCSPISGHRSVSWYQQTPGQGLQFLFEYFSETQRNKGNFPGRFSGRQFSNSRSEMNVSTLELGDSALYLCASSLGSGGANEQFFGPGTRLTVL.

The chain links TRBV27 to TRBJ1-6, with D unresolved. This CDR3 spans 17 amino acids. Germline CDR1 is MNHEY and CDR2 is SMNVEV (reference sequence). The V gene lost 5 bases and the J gene lost 7 bases, with 21 bases spanning the gap. The CDR3 sequence: CASSPSLGRGRNSPLHF. The CDR3 DNA follows: TGTGCCAGCAGTCCCAGCTTGGGCCGGGGTAGGAATTCACCCCTCCACTTT.

In this sample, this clone turned up a few times. V and J are TRBV19 and TRBJ1-3; TRBD1 is a possible D gene (5 bases). CDR3 size: 15 residues. V lost 4 bases, J lost 0 bases, and 10 bases lay in between. From germline, CDR1 is LNHDA and CDR2 SQIVND (reference sequence). The CDR3 protein is CASSNGGFSGNTIYF. The CDR3 DNA reads as TGTGCCAGTAGTAATGGGGGGTTCTCTGGAAACACCATATATTTT. The full variable domain, rest sourced from reference TRBV19 and TRBJ1-3, is DGGITQSPKYLFRKEGQNVTLSCEQNLNHDAMYWYRQDPGQGLRLIYYSQIVNDFQKGDIAEGYSVSREKKESFPLTVTSAQKNPTAFYLCASSNGGFSGNTIYFGEGSWLTVV.

V usage is TRBV4-1 and J usage is TRBJ2-3; 8 positions agree with TRBD2. This CDR3 contains 15 residues. Germline assignment: CDR1 MGHRA and CDR2 YSYEKL. Germline trimming cut 0 bases from V and 2 bases from J; bases unmatched to any gene: 1. The CDR3 DNA sequence: TGCGCCAGCAGCCAAGAACTAGCGGACACAGATACGCAGTATTTT. Encoded protein: CASSQELADTDTQYF.

The CDR3 DNA sequence: TGTGCCAGTAGCCGCCGGCGGGGGGCGAACACTGAAGCTTTCTTT. It encodes CASSRRRGANTEAFF. The gene calls are TRBV19 and TRBJ1-1; D possibly corresponds to TRBD1 (6 bases). The V gene's germline CDR1 is LNHDA and CDR2 SQIVND (reference sequence). This CDR3 spans 15 amino acids. Between the trimmed V and J ends, which lost 6 bases and 1 base, there was a span of 15 bases.

The V call is TRBV19, the J call TRBJ1-4; 7 bases align to TRBD1. Germline values: CDR1 LNHDA, CDR2 SQIVND (reference sequence). V lost 5 bases to trimming and J lost 5 bases; unmatched junction nucleotides: 8. The CDR3 length is 15 residues. The CDR3 coding sequence is TGTGCCAGTAGTGTCGGGACAGCGGAAAATGAAAAACTGTTTTTT. Residues: CASSVGTAENEKLFF.

V usage is TRBV12-5 and J usage is TRBJ1-1; no definite D call. Germline-derived CDR1 and CDR2 are LGHNT and FRNRAP. CDR3 size: 13 residues. V shed 2 bases and J shed 1 base, with 5 bases lying between them. The CDR3 region is CASGLQGNTEAFF. The CDR3 nucleotides read TGTGCTAGTGGTTTGCAAGGGAACACTGAAGCTTTCTTT.